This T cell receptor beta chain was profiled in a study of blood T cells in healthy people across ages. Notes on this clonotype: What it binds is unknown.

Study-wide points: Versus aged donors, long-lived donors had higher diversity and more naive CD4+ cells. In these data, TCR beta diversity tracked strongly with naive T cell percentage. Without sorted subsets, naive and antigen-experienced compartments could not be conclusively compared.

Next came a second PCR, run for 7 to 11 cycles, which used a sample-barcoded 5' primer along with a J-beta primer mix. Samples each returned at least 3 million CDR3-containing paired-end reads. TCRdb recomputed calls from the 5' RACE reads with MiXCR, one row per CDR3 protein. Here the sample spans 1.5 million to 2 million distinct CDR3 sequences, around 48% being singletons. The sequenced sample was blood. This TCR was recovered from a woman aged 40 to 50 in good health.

CDR3 loop: CASTEYNTEAFF. CDR3 bases: TGTGCCAGCACGGAATACAACACTGAAGCTTTCTTT. The V and J genes are TRBV7-9 and TRBJ1-1, with D unresolved. The CDR3 consists of 12 residues. Trimming stripped 7 bases from V and 2 bases from J, with 8 bases between. Germline V gives CDR1 SEHNR, CDR2 FQNEAQ (reference sequence).